The sequence of this TCR beta chain was determined in a study of blood T cell repertoires in COVID-19. Generated by immunoSEQ multiplex PCR, the TCRdb table keeps only in-frame clones and is missing some. This table has about 380,000 clones, roughly four fifths appearing once. Germline lookup yields CDR1 LNHDA and CDR2 SQIVND (reference sequence). This CDR3 region has 13 residues. V lost 3 bases to trimming and J lost 7 bases, with 12 bases between them. The receptor was isolated from a human donor with acute or convalescent COVID-19. The donor label of this sample is uncertain. The V call is TRBV19, the J call TRBJ1-2; weak D call: TRBD1 (5 bases). Sequenced material: peripheral blood. DNA for the CDR3: TGTGCCAGTAGTATCCGGGGGGTTGCTGGCTACACCTTC. Its translation is CASSIRGVAGYTF.